These T cell receptor beta chains were read from a single sample in a study of blood T cell repertoires in COVID-19. Profiled with immunoSEQ multiplex PCR; TCRdb holds only in-frame clones, not every one. Of 200,000 to 250,000 clones in the sample, about 90% were seen once. Sequencing used peripheral blood. The receptors derive from a man younger than 40 with COVID-19, enrolled during active disease. The CDR3 runs from the conserved cysteine through the conserved F or W. Each record gives: clone size, CDR3 length, V gene, D gene, J gene, CDR3 DNA, CDR3 protein. The D gene is left open where the match is weak. Size is omitted from some rows. Given values are once, few, many or a class for expanded clones.

NA	12	TRBV29-1	NA	TRBJ1-2	TGCAGCGCTCCGCAGGGTTCATATGGCTACACCTTC	CSAPQGSYGYTF
few	15	TRBV5-1	TRBD2	TRBJ2-3	TGCGCCAGCAGCCCAGAGCGGGGGGGCACAGATACGCAGTATTTT	CASSPERGGTDTQYF
NA	15	TRBV27	NA	TRBJ2-7	TGTGCCAGCAGTTTAAGGTGGACAGCTGACTACGAGCAGTACTTC	CASSLRWTADYEQYF
NA	16	TRBV5-1	NA	TRBJ1-4	TGCGCCAGCAGCTTGGGAGTTACGGGGGGTAATGAAAAACTGTTTTTT	CASSLGVTGGNEKLFF
NA	14	TRBV30	TRBD2	TRBJ2-3	TGTGCCTGGAGTGGGGGCGGGAGTACAGATACGCAGTATTTT	CAWSGGGSTDTQYF
NA	16	TRBV11-2	TRBD1	TRBJ1-5	TGTGCCAGCAGCCCAATACAGGGGACGCGAAATCAGCCCCAGCATTTT	CASSPIQGTRNQPQHF
NA	18	TRBV7-9	TRBD1	TRBJ1-5	TGTGCCAGCAGCTTAGACGGACAGGGGAGAGTTGGCAATCAGCCCCAGCATTTT	CASSLDGQGRVGNQPQHF
NA	14	TRBV18	NA	TRBJ1-1	TGTGCCAGCTCACCGAGGACAGACTACACTGAAGCTTTCTTT	CASSPRTDYTEAFF
NA	14	TRBV19	NA	TRBJ1-2	TGTGCCAGTAGTGCGGAGTCTCGGAGCTATGGCTACACCTTC	CASSAESRSYGYTF
few	13	TRBV27	TRBD1	TRBJ2-7	TGTGCCAGCAGTTTAAGACAGGGGTACGAGCAGTACTTC	CASSLRQGYEQYF
NA	13	TRBV27	NA	TRBJ1-6	TGTGCCAGCAGGGAGAGGTCTGATTCACCCCTCCACTTT	CASRERSDSPLHF
once	16	TRBV11-2	NA	TRBJ1-6	TGTGCCAGCAGAACGATGGGGCGCTCCTATAATTCACCCCTCCACTTT	CASRTMGRSYNSPLHF
NA	15	TRBV28	TRBD2	TRBJ2-1	TGTGCCAGCAGTTTAGGGACTAGCAGTTACAATGAGCAGTTCTTC	CASSLGTSSYNEQFF
NA	17	TRBV28	NA	TRBJ1-6	TGTGCCAGCAGTTTAGAGGGGGGGGCGAAGCGTAATTCACCCCTCCACTTT	CASSLEGGAKRNSPLHF
NA	17	TRBV4-1	TRBD1	TRBJ2-2	TGCGCCAGCAGCCAAGTCTGGACAGGTCCTATCTCCGGGGAGCTGTTTTTT	CASSQVWTGPISGELFF
NA	14	TRBV9	NA	TRBJ2-7	TGTGCCAGCAGTTTAGACAGCAACTCCTACGAGCAGTACTTC	CASSLDSNSYEQYF
NA	17	TRBV7-9	NA	TRBJ1-4	TGTGCCAGCAGCCCCCGGTCAATAGGGGGTATTAATGAAAAACTGTTTTTT	CASSPRSIGGINEKLFF
few	12	TRBV12-3/TRBV12-4	NA	TRBJ1-1	TGTGCCAGCAGCCTTATTCGCACTGAAGCTTTCTTT	CASSLIRTEAFF
NA	16	TRBV5-1	NA	TRBJ1-1	TGCGCCAGCAGCTTGGGGTCAGGTCCGGGAAACACTGAAGCTTTCTTT	CASSLGSGPGNTEAFF
NA	13	TRBV14	NA	TRBJ2-7	TGTGCCAGCAGCCAATCCGTCTCCTACGAGCAGTACTTC	CASSQSVSYEQYF
NA	15	TRBV28	NA	TRBJ1-1	TGTGCCAGCAGTACAAAGTGGGGCGGGAGTACTGAAGCTTTCTTT	CASSTKWGGSTEAFF
NA	13	TRBV28	NA	TRBJ1-1	TGTGCCAGCAGTCCCGCGGGGGGGACTGAAGCTTTCTTT	CASSPAGGTEAFF
NA	15	TRBV18	NA	TRBJ2-7	TGTGCCAGCTCATTCCTAGCGACGAGCTCCTACGAGCAGTACTTC	CASSFLATSSYEQYF
once	14	TRBV3-1/TRBV3-2	NA	TRBJ2-2	TGTGCCAGCAGCCTAACTAGTCACACCGGGGAGCTGTTTTTT	CASSLTSHTGELFF
NA	14	TRBV11-2	NA	TRBJ2-7	TGTGCCAGCAGCTTGAGGGTTGGCTCCTACGAGCAGTACTTC	CASSLRVGSYEQYF
NA	13	TRBV27	TRBD1	TRBJ1-5	TGTGCCAGCTCCTGGGACAGGCATCAGCCCCAGCATTTT	CASSWDRHQPQHF
NA	18	TRBV10-3	NA	TRBJ1-2	TGTGCCATCAGTGAGTCGAGGTCGACCGGGTCTGGGAGGGATGGCTACACCTTC	CAISESRSTGSGRDGYTF
NA	16	TRBV5-1	TRBD1	TRBJ2-2	TGCGCCAGCAGCTCCCAGGGACAGGGAAACACCGGGGAGCTGTTTTTT	CASSSQGQGNTGELFF
NA	12	TRBV10-3	TRBD1	TRBJ1-1	TGTGCCATCAGTAGACAGGGAACTGAAGCTTTCTTT	CAISRQGTEAFF
NA	14	TRBV29-1	TRBD1	TRBJ2-1	TGCAGCGCCGTCCGACCGGGACAGTACAATGAGCAGTTCTTC	CSAVRPGQYNEQFF
NA	13	TRBV29-1	NA	TRBJ2-1	TGCAGCGTTGCAGGGTTAGAGTACAATGAGCAGTTCTTC	CSVAGLEYNEQFF
NA	13	TRBV19	NA	TRBJ2-3	TGTGCCAGTAGTATCCAGGGGATAGATACGCAGTATTTT	CASSIQGIDTQYF
NA	12	TRBV3-1/TRBV3-2	TRBD2	TRBJ2-4	TGTGCCAGCAGTGGGTCGGGGGGGCCCCAGTACTTC	CASSGSGGPQYF
NA	13	TRBV6-5	TRBD1	TRBJ1-2	TGTGCCAGCAACGGACAGGCCGAAGATGGCTACACCTTC	CASNGQAEDGYTF
NA	14	TRBV4-3	NA	TRBJ2-7	TGCGCCAGCAGCCAATCCCAGGGCTCCTACGAGCAGTACTTC	CASSQSQGSYEQYF
NA	12	TRBV1	NA	TRBJ1-1	TGCACCAGCAGCCAACCCACTACTGAAGCTTTCTTT	CTSSQPTTEAFF
NA	15	TRBV6-5	TRBD1	TRBJ1-2	TGTGCCAGCAGTTACCGGGCAGGGGGCAACTATGGCTACACCTTC	CASSYRAGGNYGYTF
few	14	TRBV18	TRBD1	TRBJ1-1	TGTGCCAGCTCTTCGGGACAGGGAGTGACTGAAGCTTTCTTT	CASSSGQGVTEAFF
NA	17	TRBV5-4	TRBD2	TRBJ2-7	TGTGCCAGCAGCTTAATCCGACTAGCGGGAGGTAGCAACGAGCAGTACTTC	CASSLIRLAGGSNEQYF
NA	16	TRBV7-9	NA	TRBJ1-1	TGTGCCAGCTCGCCCTGGGAGGGAACGTTGGACACTGAAGCTTTCTTT	CASSPWEGTLDTEAFF
NA	15	TRBV25-1	TRBD2	TRBJ2-7	TGTGCCAGCAGTGAGCTAGCGGGAGTCTCCTACGAGCAGTACTTC	CASSELAGVSYEQYF
NA	16	TRBV6-5	NA	TRBJ2-7	TGTGCCAGCAGTTACTCAGGCGTCTCTAGCTCCTACGAGCAGTACTTC	CASSYSGVSSSYEQYF
NA	12	TRBV5-4	NA	TRBJ2-1	TGTGCCAGCAGCCATAATGAGAATGAGCAGTTCTTC	CASSHNENEQFF
few	14	TRBV25-1	TRBD1	TRBJ1-6	TGTGCCAGCAGTGAAGACAGGGAGAGTTCACCCCTCCACTTT	CASSEDRESSPLHF
NA	12	TRBV19	NA	TRBJ2-7	TGTGCCAGTAGTATAGGTAGCTTGGAGCAGTACTTC	CASSIGSLEQYF
NA	13	TRBV5-1	NA	TRBJ1-2	TGCGCCAGCAGCTTGATCGTTGCGCATGGCTACACCTTC	CASSLIVAHGYTF
NA	16	TRBV27	TRBD1	TRBJ2-3	TGTGCCAGCAGTTTACCTACAGGGGGCATCGCAGATACGCAGTATTTT	CASSLPTGGIADTQYF
NA	15	TRBV7-9	TRBD1	TRBJ1-1	TGTGCCAGCAGCTTGGGACAGGGCCAGAACACTGAAGCTTTCTTT	CASSLGQGQNTEAFF
NA	15	TRBV18	NA	TRBJ1-2	TGTGCCAGCTCACCCGCTTCTGCCGAGCTTTATGGCTACACCTTC	CASSPASAELYGYTF
NA	18	TRBV5-1	NA	TRBJ1-3	TGCGCCAGCAGGCATTCCTCCCATCAGAAATTCTCTGGAAACACCATATATTTT	CASRHSSHQKFSGNTIYF
NA	13	TRBV28	NA	TRBJ2-5	TGTGCCAGCAGCGGCAGGATTCAAGAGACCCAGTACTTC	CASSGRIQETQYF